This TCR beta chain was recovered during a study of patients and donors after allogeneic stem cell transplantation. Turning to this clonotype: The CDR3 end shows no conserved phenylalanine or tryptophan, and so a read error is likely.

V was pared by 5 bases and J by 6 bases, with 14 bases between. Germline CDR1 SGHRS, CDR2 YFSETQ. The CDR3 is 14 amino acids. TCRdb re-analysed the RT-PCR reads in MiXCR, keeping a single row per CDR3 protein. The table includes 65,000 to 80,000 distinct CDR3 sequences, around a quarter detected once. This chain joins TRBV5-1 and TRBJ1-4; D not certain. The receptor was derived from a human donor who was either an allogeneic HSCT recipient or a stem cell or donor lymphocyte infusion donor (not recorded which). It is not recorded whose cells these are; they may come from a transplant donor. The material sequenced was blood, either unsorted or a sorted T cell fraction (not recorded which). CDR3 protein: CASRTRGFDEKLFL. CDR3 DNA sequence: TGCGCCAGCAGGACGAGAGGGTTTGATGAAAAACTGTTTTTG.